This TCR beta chain comes out of a study of T cells after yellow fever vaccination. The study, taken as a whole, reports: Booster samples showed a return of most primary-vaccination clones (roughly 95% CD4, about 85% CD8). Although the secondary response was weaker, it peaked faster, at day 5 versus 15.

Remarks on this clonotype: The antigen is not known.

For TCR, cDNA came from 5'RACE template switching, which added a universal primer site and UMIs. Via MiXCR, TCRdb re-called the 5' RACE reads, giving one row per CDR3 protein. The top ten hold about 40% of the sample, which has 60,000 to 85,000 distinct CDR3 sequences, over 6% seen once. The CDR3 extends over 13 amino acids. Trimming took 5 bases from V and 3 from J, leaving 8 bases between them. CDR1 SEHNR and CDR2 FQNEAQ come from the germline V gene (reference sequence). This sequence joins TRBV7-9 and TRBJ2-1; the D is unclear. The TCR sequence derives from a man aged 18 to 30 who received the YFV17D yellow fever vaccine. The sample in question was CD8+ T cells sorted from PBMCs, obtained more than 35 days after the first yellow fever vaccination. The DNA of the CDR3 is TGTGCCAGCAGCCCGCCAGACTACAATGAGCAGTTCTTC. It encodes CASSPPDYNEQFF.